A selection of T cell receptor beta chains follows, all from one sample in a study of cytomegalovirus exposure and HLA in healthy donors. The protocol was immunoSEQ multiplex PCR, while the TCRdb copy is restricted to in-frame clones and leaves out a portion. The top ten hold about 2% of the sample, which has some 86,000 clones, approximately 70% seen once. Input material: PBMCs. The receptors were gathered from a man aged 25-45 years in good health and CMV-seronegative. The CDR3 runs from the conserved cysteine through the conserved F or W. The D gene is left open where the match is weak. Clone size is shown for a subset of rows, as once, few, many or a class of expanded clone.

d_gene	abundance	v_gene	j_gene	CDR3aa	CDR3nt
.	.	TRBV5-1	TRBJ2-6	CASSLNSRGTSGANVLTF	TGCGCCAGCAGCTTGAACAGCAGGGGGACTTCTGGGGCCAACGTCCTGACTTTC
TRBD1	few	TRBV18	TRBJ1-5	CASSDRGINQPQHF	TGTGCCAGCTCAGACAGGGGGATCAATCAGCCCCAGCATTTT
.	.	TRBV29-1	TRBJ1-1	CSVQTGSDTEAFF	TGCAGCGTTCAAACAGGGTCGGACACTGAAGCTTTCTTT
.	.	TRBV2	TRBJ2-3	CASSEAHNIGADTQYF	TGTGCCAGCAGTGAAGCACACAATATTGGTGCAGATACGCAGTATTTT
.	.	TRBV7-6	TRBJ2-5	CASSGALGETQYF	TGTGCCAGCAGCGGAGCCTTGGGAGAGACCCAGTACTTC
.	few	TRBV5-1	TRBJ2-3	CASSPLVSAADTQYF	TGCGCCAGCAGCCCTTTAGTCTCAGCGGCAGATACGCAGTATTTT
TRBD1	.	TRBV2	TRBJ1-2	CASSESETGGIIGYTF	TGTGCCAGCAGTGAATCGGAAACAGGGGGCATAATCGGCTACACCTTC
.	.	TRBV5-1	TRBJ2-7	CASSLDFYEQYF	TGCGCCAGCAGCCTTGACTTCTACGAGCAGTACTTC
.	.	TRBV30	TRBJ1-4	CAWSVQLNEKLFF	TGTGCCTGGAGTGTTCAGTTGAATGAAAAACTGTTTTTT
TRBD1	.	TRBV2	TRBJ1-4	CASRGTGIREKLFF	TGTGCCAGCAGGGGGACAGGAATTAGGGAAAAACTGTTTTTT
.	.	TRBV29-1	TRBJ2-1	CSIPSGSGYNEQFF	TGCAGCATCCCGAGCGGTAGCGGATACAATGAGCAGTTCTTC
TRBD2	.	TRBV6-1	TRBJ2-7	CASSEGGTSNEQYF	TGTGCCAGCAGTGAAGGGGGGACTAGTAACGAGCAGTACTTC
TRBD2	.	TRBV5-1	TRBJ2-7	CASSSQLAGVDEQYF	TGCGCCAGCAGCTCTCAACTAGCGGGAGTAGACGAGCAGTACTTC
.	.	TRBV5-6	TRBJ2-7	CASSLAIGEQYF	TGTGCCAGCAGCCTCGCCATCGGGGAGCAGTACTTC
.	.	TRBV19	TRBJ2-3	CASSSRVSTDTQYF	TGTGCCAGTAGTTCGAGGGTTAGCACAGATACGCAGTATTTT
.	.	TRBV19	TRBJ2-1	CASSIDLGRTINEQFF	TGTGCCAGTAGTATAGATCTGGGTAGGACAATCAATGAGCAGTTCTTC
.	once	TRBV28	TRBJ2-7	CASSPPTAYEQYF	TGTGCCAGCAGCCCACCCACAGCCTACGAGCAGTACTTC